This T cell receptor beta chain was captured by sequencing in a study of cytomegalovirus exposure and HLA in healthy donors. The V segment lost 6 bases and the J segment 1 base; nucleotides outside the gene matches: 3. The length of the CDR3 is 14 residues. Per germline, CDR1 MNHEY and CDR2 SVGAGI. Researchers ran the PCR with 60 Vbeta and 13 Jbeta primers. Measured with immunoSEQ multiplex PCR; TCRdb has only the in-frame clones, and not every one. The profile covers just over 200,000 clones, with roughly 84% appearing a single time and 1.7% taken by the ten largest. The rearrangement links TRBV6-5 to TRBJ2-7; 10 bases fit TRBD2. The sample comprised PBMCs. The clonotype comes from a man aged 50-59 years in good health and CMV-seronegative. In nucleotides, the CDR3 is TGTGCCAGCAGGCGGGGACTAGCGTCCTACGAGCAGTACTTC. Amino acids: CASRRGLASYEQYF.